This is a list of T cell receptor beta chains from one sample in a study of cytomegalovirus exposure and HLA in healthy donors. Libraries were prepared by immunoSEQ multiplex PCR; TCRdb keeps only in-frame clonotypes and omits some of them. The sample yields around 220,000 clones, about 75% seen once. Sequencing used PBMCs. All receptors derive from a woman aged 25 to 39 in good health and CMV-seronegative. The CDR3 runs from the conserved cysteine through the conserved F or W. D genes are given only for firm matches. Clone sizes are given selectively: once, few, many, or a class where the clone is expanded.

clone_size j_call d_call cdr3_length v_call cdr3_aa cdr3_nt
NA TRBJ1-1 NA 15 TRBV5-4 CASSARDTLNTEAFF TGTGCCAGCAGCGCCCGGGACACTTTGAACACTGAAGCTTTCTTT
NA TRBJ1-5 NA 13 TRBV5-1 CASSLSGDEPQHF TGCGCCAGCAGCTTATCAGGGGACGAGCCCCAGCATTTT
NA TRBJ2-1 TRBD2 19 TRBV5-4 CASSLPGLAGGLSYNEQFF TGTGCCAGCAGCTTGCCGGGACTAGCGGGGGGTCTCTCCTACAATGAGCAGTTCTTC
NA TRBJ2-3 TRBD1 13 TRBV2 CAGRGQATDTQYF TGTGCCGGAAGAGGACAGGCCACAGATACGCAGTATTTT
once TRBJ1-4 NA 15 TRBV5-6 CASSFRRGIWEKLFF TGTGCCAGCAGCTTCCGACGGGGGATCTGGGAAAAACTGTTTTTT
NA TRBJ2-1 TRBD2 16 TRBV27 CASSSYTSGGANEQFF TGTGCCAGCAGTTCCTATACTAGCGGGGGGGCTAATGAGCAGTTCTTC
once TRBJ2-7 NA 16 TRBV6-1 CASSDNRDFPAYEQYF TGTGCCAGCAGTGATAACCGGGACTTTCCAGCCTACGAGCAGTACTTC
NA TRBJ2-5 NA 14 TRBV9 CASSVTGTQETQYF TGTGCCAGCAGCGTAACAGGGACCCAAGAGACCCAGTACTTC
few TRBJ2-7 NA 15 TRBV7-8 CASSLAPTPYYEQYF TGTGCCAGCAGCTTAGCTCCCACCCCCTACTACGAGCAGTACTTC
NA TRBJ2-1 NA 15 TRBV29-1 CSVEDQWSSGNEQFF TGCAGCGTTGAAGATCAGTGGAGTAGCGGCAATGAGCAGTTCTTC
NA TRBJ1-1 NA 14 TRBV4-1 CASSQRGENTEAFF TGCGCCAGCAGCCAAAGAGGAGAGAACACTGAAGCTTTCTTT
few TRBJ2-7 NA 14 TRBV5-1 CASSLADSSYEQYF TGCGCCAGCAGCTTGGCCGACAGTTCCTACGAGCAGTACTTC
once TRBJ2-7 NA 11 TRBV29-1 CSVVEVAEQYF TGCAGCGTTGTGGAGGTGGCCGAGCAGTACTTC
NA TRBJ1-5 NA 14 TRBV18 CASSLQGSDQPQHF TGTGCCAGCTCACTTCAGGGGTCTGACCAGCCCCAGCATTTT
NA TRBJ2-2 NA 16 TRBV7-9 CASSHSTLTLTGELFF TGTGCCAGCAGCCATAGCACCCTTACTTTGACCGGGGAGCTGTTTTTT
NA TRBJ2-7 TRBD1 14 TRBV7-6 CASSIGQDSYEQYF TGTGCCAGCAGCATCGGACAGGACTCCTACGAGCAGTACTTC
NA TRBJ2-2 TRBD1 18 TRBV4-1 CASSQVKMDREYTGELFF TGCGCCAGCAGCCAAGTAAAAATGGACAGGGAATACACCGGGGAGCTGTTTTTT
NA TRBJ1-2 TRBD1 15 TRBV6-1 CASSVKGRGDYGYTF TGTGCCAGCAGTGTGAAGGGCAGGGGGGACTATGGCTACACCTTC
few TRBJ1-2 TRBD1 15 TRBV5-1 CASSSGTGESYGYTF TGCGCCAGCAGTTCCGGGACAGGTGAATCTTATGGCTACACCTTC
NA TRBJ1-4 NA 13 TRBV29-1 CSVEEVEGEKLFF TGCAGCGTTGAGGAGGTAGAAGGCGAAAAACTGTTTTTT
NA TRBJ2-2 NA 19 TRBV27 CASSTTRGTLTTNTGELFF TGTGCCAGCAGTACCACCCGGGGGACCCTCACAACGAACACCGGGGAGCTGTTTTTT
once TRBJ1-4 NA 16 TRBV5-1 CASSLGGGPRGEKLFF TGCGCCAGCAGCTTGGGGGGTGGCCCTCGGGGTGAAAAACTGTTTTTT
NA TRBJ2-1 TRBD2 18 TRBV7-8 CASSLVVLAGAYPIGQFF TGTGCCAGCAGCTTAGTTGTCCTAGCGGGGGCCTATCCGATCGGGCAGTTCTTC
NA TRBJ2-3 TRBD1 16 TRBV5-1 CASSLDGQGAIDTQYF TGCGCCAGCAGCTTGGACGGACAGGGGGCTATAGATACGCAGTATTTT
NA TRBJ2-7 NA 13 TRBV5-1 CASSLAPLYEQYF TGCGCCAGCAGCTTGGCTCCTCTTTACGAGCAGTACTTC
NA TRBJ1-4 TRBD1 14 TRBV14 CASSRTGGDEKLFF TGTGCCAGCAGCCGAACAGGGGGGGATGAAAAACTGTTTTTT
NA TRBJ2-3 TRBD2 17 TRBV2 CASSRLAGGPSTDTQYF TGTGCCAGCAGCCGTCTAGCGGGGGGGCCTAGCACAGATACGCAGTATTTT
NA TRBJ2-7 NA 14 TRBV18 CASSPGERGREQYF TGTGCCAGCTCACCGGGAGAACGAGGGCGCGAGCAGTACTTC
NA TRBJ1-1 TRBD1 12 TRBV9 CASSPRQGEAFF TGTGCCAGCAGCCCACGACAGGGAGAAGCTTTCTTT
NA TRBJ1-2 TRBD1 18 TRBV7-9 CASSLSRRDRGLDYGYTF TGTGCCAGCAGCTTATCGCGACGGGACAGGGGGCTGGACTATGGCTACACCTTC
NA TRBJ2-7 NA 15 TRBV2 CASSGPSVDSYEQYF TGTGCCAGCAGTGGGCCCTCCGTCGACTCCTACGAGCAGTACTTC
once TRBJ1-1 TRBD1 15 TRBV2 CASRLDRDRATEAFF TGTGCCAGCAGATTAGACCGGGACAGGGCCACTGAAGCTTTCTTT
NA TRBJ2-7 NA 11 TRBV5-4 CASSEGFEQYF TGTGCCAGCAGCGAGGGATTCGAGCAGTACTTC
NA TRBJ1-2 NA 14 TRBV15 CATSRDFQAYGYTF TGTGCCACCAGCAGAGATTTTCAGGCCTATGGCTACACCTTC
NA TRBJ1-1 NA 14 TRBV5-1 CASSLKGENTEAFF TGCGCCAGCAGCTTGAAGGGGGAGAACACTGAAGCTTTCTTT
NA TRBJ1-4 NA 14 TRBV5-1 CASSAGTRNEKLFF TGCGCCAGCAGCGCCGGGACAAGGAATGAAAAACTGTTTTTT
NA TRBJ2-5 NA 15 TRBV9 CASSARPSNQETQYF TGTGCCAGCAGCGCTAGACCCTCAAACCAAGAGACCCAGTACTTC
NA TRBJ2-1 TRBD1 17 TRBV27 CASSLYFGTGDHNEQFF TGTGCCAGCAGTCTTTATTTCGGGACAGGGGACCACAATGAGCAGTTCTTC
NA TRBJ1-5 NA 14 TRBV5-1 CASSWGGRDQPQHF TGCGCCAGCAGTTGGGGGGGTCGGGATCAGCCCCAGCATTTT
NA TRBJ1-6 NA 14 TRBV7-8 CANSQQGRNSPLHF TGTGCCAACAGTCAACAGGGTAGAAATTCACCCCTCCACTTT
NA TRBJ1-3 NA 14 TRBV5-1 CASSLLRRGNTIYF TGCGCCAGCAGCTTGTTGAGGCGCGGAAACACCATATATTTT
few TRBJ2-7 TRBD2 17 TRBV29-1 CSVWGTSGGRSSYEQYF TGCAGCGTTTGGGGGACTAGCGGGGGGCGAAGCTCATACGAGCAGTACTTC
NA TRBJ1-5 TRBD1 17 TRBV9 CASSAAGTGESNQPQHF TGTGCCAGCAGCGCCGCCGGGACAGGGGAAAGCAATCAGCCCCAGCATTTT
NA TRBJ2-3 TRBD2 16 TRBV6-1 CASSEASGRAVDTQYF TGTGCCAGCAGTGAAGCTAGCGGGAGGGCCGTAGATACGCAGTATTTT
few TRBJ2-6 TRBD1 17 TRBV30 CAWSSGTGGSGANVLNF TGTGCCTGGAGCTCCGGGACAGGGGGGTCTGGGGCCAACGTCCTGAATTTC
NA TRBJ1-3 NA 17 TRBV7-6 CASSLDTEGGGGNTIYF TGTGCCAGCAGCCTCGATACCGAGGGGGGGGGCGGAAACACCATATATTTT
NA TRBJ1-3 TRBD1 16 TRBV6-5 CASSFGTGATGNTIYF TGTGCCAGCAGTTTCGGGACAGGCGCTACTGGAAACACCATATATTTT
NA TRBJ1-2 NA 12 TRBV9 CASSVGGRGYTF TGTGCCAGCAGCGTAGGGGGGAGGGGCTACACCTTC
NA TRBJ1-4 NA 16 TRBV30 CAWSPTGPIDWRKLFF TGTGCCTGGAGTCCTACAGGACCCATAGATTGGAGAAAACTGTTTTTT
many TRBJ2-5 NA 14 TRBV7-7 CASSFQSGEETQYF TGTGCTAGCAGTTTCCAATCCGGGGAAGAGACCCAGTACTTC
NA TRBJ2-3 NA 16 TRBV18 CASSPVRGSSTDTQYF TGTGCCAGCTCACCGGTAAGGGGATCTAGCACAGATACGCAGTATTTT
NA TRBJ1-4 NA 16 TRBV5-1 CASSWGQVATNEKLFF TGCGCCAGCAGCTGGGGGCAGGTCGCAACTAATGAAAAACTGTTTTTT
NA TRBJ2-2 TRBD2 17 TRBV19 CASSPGRVWDSTGELFF TGTGCCAGTAGTCCGGGGAGGGTATGGGATAGCACCGGGGAGCTGTTTTTT
NA TRBJ1-1 TRBD1 16 TRBV7-9 CASSSSPGTANTEAFF TGTGCCAGCAGCTCCTCCCCGGGGACAGCGAACACTGAAGCTTTCTTT